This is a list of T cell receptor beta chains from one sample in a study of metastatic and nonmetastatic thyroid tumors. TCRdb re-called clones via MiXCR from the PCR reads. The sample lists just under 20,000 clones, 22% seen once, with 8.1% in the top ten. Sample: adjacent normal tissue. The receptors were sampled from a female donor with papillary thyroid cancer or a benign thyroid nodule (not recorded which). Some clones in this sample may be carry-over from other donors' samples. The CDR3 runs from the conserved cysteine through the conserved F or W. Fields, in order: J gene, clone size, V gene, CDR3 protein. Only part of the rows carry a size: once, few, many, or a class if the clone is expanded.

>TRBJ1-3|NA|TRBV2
CASGLNSGNTIYF
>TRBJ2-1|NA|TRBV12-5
CASGPSRGATYNEQFF
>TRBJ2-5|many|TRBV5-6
CASSSLGRLVEETQYF
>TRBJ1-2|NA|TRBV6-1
CASSRTALGYGYTF
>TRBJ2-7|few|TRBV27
CASSSGQASYEQYF
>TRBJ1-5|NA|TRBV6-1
CASSGLDMGSHNQPQHF
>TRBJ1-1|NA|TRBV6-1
CASSEEFWTEAFF
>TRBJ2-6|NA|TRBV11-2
CASSLGGDYSGANVLTF
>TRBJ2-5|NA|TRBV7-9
CASSNRDRGVFETQYF
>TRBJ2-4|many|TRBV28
CASSPLEYYSKNIQYF
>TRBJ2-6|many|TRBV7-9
CASSGGRGDSGANVLTF
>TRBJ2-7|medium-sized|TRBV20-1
CSARRQGGSGEQYF
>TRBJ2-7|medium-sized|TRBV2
CASTWGGGSYEQYF
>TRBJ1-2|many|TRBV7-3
CASSLYRGNGYTF
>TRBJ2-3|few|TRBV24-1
CATTGASDTQYF
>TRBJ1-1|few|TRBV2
CASSALMNTEAFF
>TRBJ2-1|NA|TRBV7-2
CASSSGLAGEGEQFF
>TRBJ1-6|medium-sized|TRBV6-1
CASTLRRGQNSPLHF
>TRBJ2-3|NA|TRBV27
CASSYSPGGGTDTQYF
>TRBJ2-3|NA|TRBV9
CASSVGGGPTDTQYF
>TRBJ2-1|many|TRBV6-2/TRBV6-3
CASSASSSYNEQFF
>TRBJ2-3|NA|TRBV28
CASSFIQGKNWGTQYF
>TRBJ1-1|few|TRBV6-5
CASSYAGQENTEAFF
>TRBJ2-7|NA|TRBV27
CANSSGSGPTPYEQYF
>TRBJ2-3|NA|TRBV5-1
CASSRPETDTQYF
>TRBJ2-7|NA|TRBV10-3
CAISEDRTFYEQYF
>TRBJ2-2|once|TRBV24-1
CATSDSLAGLSCRTGELFF
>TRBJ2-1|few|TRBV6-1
CASTPIAGGYNEQFF
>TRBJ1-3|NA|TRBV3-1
CASSRRTGSGNTIYF